These T cell receptor beta chains were read from a single sample in a study of blood T cells in healthy people across ages. One entry per CDR3 protein, called by TCRdb with MiXCR from the 5' RACE reads. The sample includes about 1.7 million distinct CDR3 sequences, roughly 27% seen only once; the top ten take more than 6%. The sequenced sample was blood. These receptor sequences come from a woman between 25 and 40 years old in good health. Both conserved end residues are part of each CDR3. The D gene is left open where the match is weak. Clone size is not always given. Where it is, it says once, few, many or a class for expanded clones.

TRBV5-6,NA,NA,TRBJ1-1,TGTGCCAGCAGCTTGGGCCCCCCTATAGGGACTGAAGCTTTCTTT,CASSLGPPIGTEAFF
TRBV14,NA,NA,TRBJ2-1,TGTGCCAGCAGCCACCGGGGGCTAGCGGACTACAATGAGCAGTTCTTC,CASSHRGLADYNEQFF
TRBV12-5,once,NA,TRBJ1-1,TGTGCTACACTCGGGATTCGGAACACTGAAGCTTTCTTT,CATLGIRNTEAFF
TRBV4-1,once,NA,TRBJ2-1,TGCGCCAGCAGAACACGTTCTGACTCCTACAATGAGCAGTTCTTC,CASRTRSDSYNEQFF
TRBV7-9,few,NA,TRBJ2-1,TGTGCCAGCAGCTTAGCGCGGGGCCAAAATGAGCAGTTCTTC,CASSLARGQNEQFF
TRBV5-6,few,NA,TRBJ2-3,TGTGCCAGCAAAAACCCCCCCGGGGGCGGGGCGCCGGATACGCAGTATTTT,CASKNPPGGGAPDTQYF
TRBV11-2,few,NA,TRBJ1-2,TGTGCCAGCACCTGGACAGATTCTAACTATGGCTACACCTTC,CASTWTDSNYGYTF
TRBV28,NA,NA,TRBJ2-7,TGTGCCACGTCCGAGAACAGGGCATCCTACGAGCAGTACTTC,CATSENRASYEQYF
TRBV7-3,many,NA,TRBJ2-5,TGTGCCAGCAGCCTCGGTGCAGGGGAGGGGGAGACCCAGTACTTC,CASSLGAGEGETQYF
TRBV2,NA,NA,TRBJ1-5,TGTGCCAGCAGTATAATAAGCAATCAGCCCCAGCATTTT,CASSIISNQPQHF
TRBV7-9,NA,NA,TRBJ2-4,TGTGCCAGCAGCTTAGACCTTAAAAACATTCAGTACTTC,CASSLDLKNIQYF
TRBV20-1,NA,NA,TRBJ1-5,TGCAGTGCACAGGGACTCCTCGGCAGCAATCAGCCCCAGCATTTT,CSAQGLLGSNQPQHF
TRBV12-3/TRBV12-4,many,NA,TRBJ1-2,TGTGCCAGCAGTTTCTTGGGGAGCGTCAATGGCTACACCTTC,CASSFLGSVNGYTF
TRBV20-1,NA,NA,TRBJ1-2,TGCAGTGTTAGTAGTCAGCTCTATGGCTACACCTTC,CSVSSQLYGYTF
TRBV7-6,NA,TRBD1,TRBJ2-7,TGTGCCAGCAGCCCCTTCCAGGGGGAGAGCTCCTACGAGCAGTACTTC,CASSPFQGESSYEQYF
TRBV6-5,few,NA,TRBJ1-1,TGTGCCAGCAGTTTCCGTGACAGGCAGCAAGCTTTCTTT,CASSFRDRQQAFF
TRBV20-1,few,TRBD2,TRBJ2-3,TGCAGTGCTCGCAGCGGGGGGGCCCCGGGAGATACGCAGTATTTT,CSARSGGAPGDTQYF
TRBV6-5,NA,NA,TRBJ1-6,TGTGCCAGCAGTTCTTTGGTGGGGGCGGTAGATTCACCCCTCCACTTT,CASSSLVGAVDSPLHF
TRBV18,NA,TRBD2,TRBJ2-3,TGTGCCAGCTCACCACGGCTAGCGGGATTACCTAGCACAGATACGCAGTATTTT,CASSPRLAGLPSTDTQYF
TRBV28,few,NA,TRBJ1-5,TGTGCCAGCGGAAGTGGGATAAGCAATCAGCCCCAGCATTTT,CASGSGISNQPQHF
TRBV5-1,NA,NA,TRBJ1-1,TGCGCCAGCAGGGGAGGGGGACGCGCTTTCTTT,CASRGGGRAFF
TRBV29-1,many,NA,TRBJ2-5,TGCAGCCTTCGTCTGGGAGACCAAGAGACCCAGTACTTC,CSLRLGDQETQYF
TRBV7-9,few,TRBD1,TRBJ1-2,TGTGCCAGCAGCCGCCCGGGACAGGAAAACTATGGCTACACCTTC,CASSRPGQENYGYTF
TRBV7-2,NA,NA,TRBJ2-3,TGTGCCAGCAGCGCAATCTCGGTCACAGGTACGCAGTATTTT,CASSAISVTGTQYF
TRBV12-3/TRBV12-4,NA,NA,TRBJ1-5,TGTGCCAGCAGTTTGCAACCCCAGCCCCAGCATTTT,CASSLQPQPQHF
TRBV12-3/TRBV12-4,NA,NA,TRBJ2-5,TGTGCCAGCAGTTCCCGCGGGACACTGTACTTC,CASSSRGTLYF
TRBV7-2,few,NA,TRBJ2-3,TGTGCCAGCAGTCTAGGCCCCCCGGGGTGGGGCACAGATACGCAGTATTTT,CASSLGPPGWGTDTQYF
TRBV29-1,NA,TRBD1,TRBJ2-2,TGCAGCGACGACAGGGGAACCGGGGAGCTGTTTTTT,CSDDRGTGELFF
TRBV29-1,NA,NA,TRBJ1-1,TGCGGCGCTATACAGGGTGGGGACACTGAAGCTTTCTTT,CGAIQGGDTEAFF
TRBV28,NA,TRBD2,TRBJ2-1,TGTGCCAGCAGTGGGGGGACTAGCGGGGTTTACAATGAGCAGTTCTTC,CASSGGTSGVYNEQFF
TRBV20-1,many,TRBD2,TRBJ2-5,TGCATTGCTAGCCCGGGGACTAGCGGACAAGAGACCCAGTACTTC,CIASPGTSGQETQYF
TRBV27,NA,NA,TRBJ2-1,TGTGCCAGCAGTGAAGGGGTACATGAGCAGTTCTTC,CASSEGVHEQFF
TRBV12-5,NA,NA,TRBJ1-4,TGTGCTAGTGGTTTGGTACTTTACGATAGGAATGAAAAACTGTTTTTT,CASGLVLYDRNEKLFF
TRBV20-1,few,NA,TRBJ1-1,TGCAGTGCCCCTTGGCTCATGAACACTGAAGCTTTCTTT,CSAPWLMNTEAFF
TRBV18,NA,NA,TRBJ1-2,TGTGCCAGCTCACGCGAGCTGCGCGGTCTGGATGGCTACACCTTC,CASSRELRGLDGYTF
TRBV28,few,TRBD1,TRBJ1-2,TGTGCCAGCAGTTTTCTTGACAGGGAATATGAGTATGGCTACACCTTC,CASSFLDREYEYGYTF
TRBV3-1,many,NA,TRBJ2-7,TGTGCCAGCAGCCATCGCAGGGTGAGCGAGCAGTACTTC,CASSHRRVSEQYF
TRBV7-2,NA,NA,TRBJ1-2,TGTGCCAGCAGCCCCCGGCGTGACCGAATAAACTATGGCTACACCTTC,CASSPRRDRINYGYTF
TRBV5-1,NA,NA,TRBJ2-6,TGCGCCAGCAGCTCCGGGGGCGACGGGGCCAACGTCCTGACTTTC,CASSSGGDGANVLTF
TRBV11-2,NA,NA,TRBJ2-2,TGTGCCAGCAGCCGGGCCCCTACGGCCGGGGAGCTGTTTTTT,CASSRAPTAGELFF
TRBV20-1,few,NA,TRBJ1-1,TGCAGTGCTAGGCTCAGGGCCCCTGAAGCTTTCTTT,CSARLRAPEAFF
TRBV7-9,few,NA,TRBJ2-1,TGTGCCAGCAGCCGCACGGAGATACCAGGGAATGAGCAGTTCTTC,CASSRTEIPGNEQFF
TRBV29-1,NA,TRBD1,TRBJ2-2,TGCAGCGTCCGGGACAGGGTTAACACCGGGGAGCTGTTTTTT,CSVRDRVNTGELFF
TRBV5-1,NA,NA,TRBJ2-1,TGCGCCAGCAGGACCGGGGGCCTCCCGGCCTACAATGAGCAGTTCTTC,CASRTGGLPAYNEQFF
TRBV7-9,NA,NA,TRBJ2-1,TGTGCCAGCGAGCGGCTAGGGACCTCCTACAATGAGCAGTTCTTC,CASERLGTSYNEQFF
TRBV12-5,few,TRBD2,TRBJ2-1,TGTGCTAGTGGTCTCCGGGCGGGAGGTATCTACAATGAGCAGTTCTTC,CASGLRAGGIYNEQFF
TRBV5-1,once,NA,TRBJ2-7,TGCGCCAGCAGCGCGGCGACGGGTAATCTAGGCGGCTACAATGAGCAGTACTTC,CASSAATGNLGGYNEQYF
TRBV30,NA,NA,TRBJ1-2,TGTGCCTGGAGGGCCGTGGGGGGAAATGGCTACACCTTC,CAWRAVGGNGYTF
TRBV20-1,few,TRBD2,TRBJ2-5,TGCAGTGCTAGAGATCCGGGAGGGCCGGGGGAGACCCAGTACTTC,CSARDPGGPGETQYF
TRBV20-1,NA,TRBD1,TRBJ2-7,TGCAGTGCTAGAGACGACAGGGCCCTCGAGCAGTACTTC,CSARDDRALEQYF
TRBV6-2/TRBV6-3,few,TRBD1,TRBJ1-6,TGTGCCAGCCTTAAGACAGGGAGGTCACCCCTCCACTTT,CASLKTGRSPLHF
TRBV27,few,NA,TRBJ1-4,TGTGCCAGCAGTCCATCCCCGAACAGGTCCGAAAAACTGTTTTTT,CASSPSPNRSEKLFF
TRBV27,NA,NA,TRBJ1-1,TGTGCCAGCAGCCCAGGGGCTGCGAACACTGAAGCTTTCTTT,CASSPGAANTEAFF
TRBV7-2,many,NA,TRBJ2-5,TGTGCCAGCAGCTTCGTTGGTCGGAGGGCGGAAGAGACCCAGTACTTC,CASSFVGRRAEETQYF